This T cell receptor beta chain appears in the sequencing data of a study of long-term antiretroviral therapy in people with HIV. The CDR3 consists of 14 residues. Germline CDR1 and CDR2: MNHEY and SVGAGI. Trimming removed 5 bases from V and 5 bases from J, with 14 bases in between. The assay, immunoSEQ v3.0, was run at survey level. Sequencing aimed to cover about 35,000-50,000 T-cell genomes per sample. The repertoire was sequenced with immunoSEQ multiplex PCR; TCRdb's copy has only in-frame clones and lacks some. This sample has around 20,000 clones, with about 70% found just once. The V call is TRBV6-5, the J call TRBJ2-3; D perhaps matches TRBD2 (5 bases). The receptor was derived from a man aged 18 to 29 with HIV. Sequencing was performed on unsorted PBMCs, taken 0.5 years before starting antiretroviral therapy. The CDR3 sequence is CASSLEMEEDTQYF. In DNA, the CDR3 is TGTGCCAGCAGTCTCGAAATGGAGGAAGATACGCAGTATTTT.